The 14 T cell receptor beta chains reported below all come from one sample, sequenced in a study of T cell responses to AZD1222 COVID-19 vaccine. Using immunoSEQ multiplex PCR, the repertoire was profiled, and TCRdb retains in-frame clones only, with some absent. The sample consists of 90,000 to 130,000 clones, over 75% of them appearing once. The sample in question was peripheral blood, obtained on day 0 of AZD1222 vaccination. The receptors were sampled from an adult in good health.

The rearrangement links TRBV19 to TRBJ2-2; a weak D match, TRBD2 (5 bases). Trimming took 7 bases from V and 2 from J, leaving 14 bases between them. This CDR3 is built from 15 residues. Germline lookup yields CDR1 LNHDA and CDR2 SQIVND (reference sequence). The CDR3 loop is CASTNKGVNTGELFF. The CDR3 nucleotides are TGTGCCAGTACTAATAAGGGAGTTAACACCGGGGAGCTGTTTTTT. The entire variable domain, with the rest obtained from reference TRBV19 and TRBJ2-2, is as follows: DGGITQSPKYLFRKEGQNVTLSCEQNLNHDAMYWYRQDPGQGLRLIYYSQIVNDFQKGDIAEGYSVSREKKESFPLTVTSAQKNPTAFYLCASTNKGVNTGELFFGEGSRLTVL.

The chain combines TRBV7-3 with TRBJ1-3; a weak D match, TRBD1 (5 bases). V lost 0 bases, J lost 2 bases, and 8 bases lay in between. The CDR3 extends over 15 amino acids. CDR1 is SGHTA and CDR2 is FQGTGA in the germline V gene. The CDR3 DNA reads as TGTGCCAGCAGCTTAACGAGGGGAACTGGAAACACCATATATTTT. As protein: CASSLTRGTGNTIYF.

J is TRBJ2-7 and V is TRBV10-3, with D possibly TRBD2 on 5 matching bases. Trimming stripped 5 bases from V and 2 bases from J, with 13 bases between. The germline gives CDR1 ENHRY, CDR2 SYGVKD. The CDR3 extends over 14 amino acids. The CDR3 DNA is TGTGCCATCAGTCTCAACTGGGAGACCTACGAGCAGTACTTC. Protein product: CAISLNWETYEQYF.

The chain couples TRBV27 to TRBJ2-7; TRBD2 matches 10 bases. CDR3 length: 16 residues. Unmatched junction bases numbered 12, after V lost 5 bases and J lost 5 bases. The germline gives CDR1 MNHEY, CDR2 SMNVEV (reference sequence). The CDR3 spells CASSPHSSGSPHEQYF. The CDR3 DNA reads as TGTGCCAGCAGTCCACACTCTAGCGGGAGCCCCCACGAGCAGTACTTC.

The J gene is TRBJ1-2, the V gene TRBV9; D unclear. This CDR3 spans 14 amino acids. Germline V gene sequence: CDR1 SGDLS, CDR2 YYNGEE. V lost 4 bases and J 4 bases, leaving 14 bases between the germline ends. CDR3 loop: CASSPTDLGYGYTF. The CDR3 DNA reads TGTGCCAGCAGCCCGACGGACCTAGGCTATGGCTACACCTTC.

This chain links TRBV29-1 with TRBJ2-7, with D tentatively TRBD2 (6 bases). Germline CDR1 SQVTM, CDR2 ANQGSEA. The length of the CDR3 is 14 residues. Deletions cut 4 bases from V and 2 bases from J, with 15 bases between. The CDR3 reads CSVASRGSAYEQYF. CDR3 DNA: TGCAGCGTTGCTAGCCGGGGGTCAGCCTACGAGCAGTACTTC.

The V gene is TRBV5-8, the J gene TRBJ1-2; 12 nucleotides align to TRBD1. CDR3 length equals 14 residues. Trimming took 4 bases from V and 8 from J; bases not matched to a gene: 6. The germline V gene has CDR1 SGHTS and CDR2 YDEGEE. The CDR3 nucleotides read TGTGCCAGCAGCCGGGACAGGGGGCGAGACGGCTACACCTTC. Protein sequence: CASSRDRGRDGYTF.

The chain is built from TRBV6-5 and TRBJ1-5; D unresolved. This CDR3 contains 13 residues. The germline CDR1 and CDR2 sequences are MNHEY and SVGAGI. V was pared by 0 bases and J by 6 bases, with 6 bases between. CDR3 sequence reads: CASSYSISQPQHF. The CDR3 nucleotides read TGTGCCAGCAGTTACTCGATTTCTCAGCCCCAGCATTTT.

This chain links TRBV5-1 with TRBJ1-1; 7 positions agree with TRBD1. Germline loops: CDR1 SGHRS, CDR2 YFSETQ. CDR3 length: 16 residues. V trimming: 4 bases; J trimming: 0 bases; junction bases outside the gene matches: 9. CDR3 bases: TGCGCCAGCAGCCAAGAACTGGGACAGTTGAACACTGAAGCTTTCTTT. As protein: CASSQELGQLNTEAFF.

The chain uses TRBV6-1 and TRBJ2-5; 11 bases line up with TRBD2. Germline trimming cut 4 bases from V and 2 bases from J; bases unmatched to any gene: 6. Germline V lookup: CDR1 MNHNS, CDR2 SASEGT. The CDR3 has 16 amino acids. The CDR3: CASSVTSGSRQETQYF. The CDR3 nucleotides are TGTGCCAGCAGTGTAACTAGCGGGAGTCGGCAAGAGACCCAGTACTTC.

This rearrangement joins TRBV12-5 to TRBJ2-5; 9 bases fit TRBD1. Germline CDR1 and CDR2: LGHNT and FRNRAP. V shed 1 base, J shed 1 base, and the junction held 1 base outside the gene matches. The CDR3 consists of 15 residues. CDR3 sequence (DNA): TGTGCTAGTGGTTTGGGGACAGGGGTCCAAGAGACCCAGTACTTC. Translation gives CASGLGTGVQETQYF.

The chain is built from TRBV5-8 and TRBJ1-3, with 7 bases aligning to TRBD1. The CDR3 runs to 14 residues. Germline V gene data show CDR1 as SGHTS and CDR2 as YDEGEE. Trimming took 4 bases from V and 4 from J; bases not matched to a gene: 5. The CDR3 sequence is CASSRGTAGNTIYF. In DNA form, the CDR3 reads TGTGCCAGCAGCCGTGGGACAGCCGGAAACACCATATATTTT.

The rearrangement joins TRBV28 to TRBJ2-7, with 8 bases identical to TRBD1. V lost 1 base, J lost 10 bases, and 6 bases stayed unmatched. The germline V gene encodes CDR1 MDHEN and CDR2 SYDVKM. CDR3 length: 13 residues. For the CDR3, the DNA is TGTGCCAGCAGTTTATACCAGGGGGCGCCCCAGTACTTC. It specifies CASSLYQGAPQYF.

V and J are TRBV6-6 and TRBJ1-1, with D hard to call. Germline V gives CDR1 MNHNY, CDR2 SVGAGI (reference sequence). CDR3 length: 15 amino acids. V shed 0 bases and J shed 1 base, with 9 bases lying between them. CDR3 amino acids: CASSYSLFANTEAFF. The CDR3 nucleotides are TGTGCCAGCAGTTACTCGCTCTTCGCGAACACTGAAGCTTTCTTT.